One and the same sample provided the 18 T cell receptor beta chains below, sequenced in a study of blood T cell repertoires in COVID-19. The table came from immunoSEQ multiplex PCR; TCRdb's copy has only in-frame clones and leaves some out. This table holds about 280,000 clones, 70% to 90% found once. The sequencing sample was made of peripheral blood. These receptors all come from an older woman with acute or convalescent COVID-19.

Only one count was recorded for this clone. The rearrangement uses TRBV9 and TRBJ2-2; unclear D gene. Trimming removed 0 bases at V and 8 bases at J, with 11 bases between. This CDR3 contains 14 residues. The germline V gene has CDR1 SGDLS and CDR2 YYNGEE. The CDR3 coding sequence is TGTGCCAGCAGCGTAGTTGGCCTCAGGGGGGAGCTGTTTTTT. It translates to CASSVVGLRGELFF.

This chain joins TRBV9 and TRBJ2-5, with D perhaps matching TRBD1 (6 bases). Trimming took 0 bases from V and 4 from J, leaving 22 bases between them. The CDR3 extends over 18 amino acids. CDR1 is SGDLS and CDR2 is YYNGEE in the germline V gene. The CDR3 loop reads CASSVAGTTTHGAETQYF. Written as DNA, the CDR3 is TGTGCCAGCAGCGTAGCGGGGACAACTACCCACGGGGCAGAGACCCAGTACTTC.

The chain is built from TRBV9 and TRBJ2-6, with TRBD1 matching over 7 bases. The CDR3 has 18 amino acids. CDR1 is SGDLS, CDR2 YYNGEE, per germline. V gave up 3 bases and J gave up 0 bases; unmatched junction bases: 9. The CDR3 sequence: CASSGRQGAYSGANVLTF. As DNA, the CDR3 is TGTGCCAGCAGCGGCCGACAGGGAGCGTACTCTGGGGCCAACGTCCTGACTTTC.

CDR3 region: CASSRGQHLHPKYF. Written as DNA, the CDR3 is TGTGCCAGCAGTCGTGGACAGCACCTCCACCCTAAGTACTTC. This chain joins TRBV6-5 and TRBJ2-4; weak D call: TRBD1 (6 bases). The CDR3 runs 14 residues. Germline CDR1 is MNHEY and CDR2 is SVGAGI. V lost 5 bases and J 14 bases, leaving 22 bases between the germline ends.

With respect to this clone: Other DNA sequences in this specimen translate into the identical CDR3. The genes are TRBV5-1 and TRBJ1-1, with TRBD1 matching 8 bases. Germline values: CDR1 SGHRS, CDR2 YFSETQ. The CDR3 length is 14 residues. With 2 bases clipped from V and 0 bases from J, the junction kept 0 bases outside the gene matches. CDR3 nucleotide sequence: TGCGCCAGCAGCTTACAGGGGGTGAACACTGAAGCTTTCTTT. This gives the protein CASSLQGVNTEAFF.

The gene calls are TRBV2 and TRBJ1-2, with no clear D. The germline CDR1 and CDR2 sequences are SNHLY and FYNNEI. There are 15 residues in the CDR3. V was cut by 4 bases and J by 4 bases, with 16 bases left in between. CDR3 DNA: TGTGCCAGCAGTGCAGTACGCGGGTTAGGCTATGGCTACACCTTC. Residues: CASSAVRGLGYGYTF.

As DNA, the CDR3 is TGTGCCTGGGGACTCACAGGGTACGCTTTCTTT. This sequence encodes CAWGLTGYAFF. This chain connects TRBV30 to TRBJ1-1; D is perhaps TRBD1 (6 bases). Germline assignment: CDR1 GTSNPN and CDR2 SVGIG (reference sequence). CDR3 size: 11 residues. V lost 5 bases, J lost 11 bases, and 15 bases lay in between.

As DNA, the CDR3 is TGTGCCAGTAGCTCAAGACAGGGCCTCTATGGCTACACCTTC. Its translation is CASSSRQGLYGYTF. This chain joins TRBV19 and TRBJ1-2; TRBD1 matches at 7 bases. J gave up 4 bases and V 6 bases, and 8 bases lay outside the gene matches. The germline V gene encodes CDR1 LNHDA and CDR2 SQIVND (reference sequence). The CDR3 spans 14 residues.

This chain joins TRBV18 and TRBJ1-1; possibly TRBD1 for D (6 bases). CDR1 and CDR2 (germline): KGHSH, LQKENI. The CDR3 length is 16 residues. The V gene lost 3 bases and the J gene lost 0 bases, with 14 bases spanning the gap. The CDR3 nucleotides are TGTGCCAGCTCACCCCGGGGGGCCGGGATGAACACTGAAGCTTTCTTT. Protein sequence: CASSPRGAGMNTEAFF.

The CDR3 reads CASSQGRTVHAEAFF. The CDR3 DNA sequence: TGTGCCAGCAGCCAAGGACGGACAGTACATGCGGAAGCTTTCTTT. The rearrangement joins TRBV14 to TRBJ1-1; tentatively, D is TRBD1 (6 bases). Germline V gene sequence: CDR1 SGHDN, CDR2 FVKESK. Trimming cost V 1 base and J 8 bases, with 17 bases left between them. This CDR3 is 15 amino acids long.

The rearrangement joins TRBV2 to TRBJ2-2, with D maybe TRBD1 (5 bases). This CDR3 comprises 15 residues. V was pared by 5 bases and J by 0 bases, with 10 bases between. Germline lookup yields CDR1 SNHLY and CDR2 FYNNEI. The CDR3 DNA follows: TGTGCCAGCAGTTTCGACAGAGCGAACACCGGGGAGCTGTTTTTT. The encoded protein is CASSFDRANTGELFF.

The V gene is TRBV11-2, the J gene TRBJ1-1; TRBD1 is a possible D gene (6 bases). Deletions cut 5 bases from V and 3 bases from J, with 13 bases between. The CDR3 is 14 amino acids. Germline V CDR1 and CDR2: SGHAT, FQNNGV. The CDR3 DNA reads as TGTGCCAGCAGCCCCCAACAGGGATACACTGAAGCTTTCTTT. It is translated as CASSPQQGYTEAFF. The complete variable domain, with remaining parts taken from reference TRBV11-2 and TRBJ1-1, reads EAGVAQSPRYKIIEKRQSVAFWCNPISGHATLYWYQQILGQGPKLLIQFQNNGVVDDSQLPKDRFSAERLKGVDSTLKIQPAKLEDSAVYLCASSPQQGYTEAFFGQGTRLTVV.

V is TRBV18 and J is TRBJ2-7; tentatively, D is TRBD2 (5 bases). V lost 2 bases, J lost 1 base, and 6 bases lay in between. The CDR3 is made up of 13 amino acids. CDR1 KGHSH and CDR2 LQKENI come from the germline V gene. The CDR3 DNA reads TGTGCCAGCTCACCAAGCGGTTCCTACGAGCAGTACTTC. This gives the protein CASSPSGSYEQYF.

The chain couples TRBV4-2 to TRBJ2-7, with TRBD2 identical over 9 bases. Germline CDR1 LGHNA, CDR2 YNFKEQ. CDR3 length equals 17 residues. V was clipped by 3 bases and J by 0 bases; unmatched bases: 9. This chain's CDR3 is CASSQAIAGDSSYEQYF. CDR3 DNA: TGTGCCAGCAGCCAGGCTATAGCGGGGGACAGCTCCTACGAGCAGTACTTC.

The rearrangement uses TRBV9 and TRBJ1-4, with a tentative D call TRBD1 (6 bases). The ends were cut back, 0 bases at V and 7 bases at J, with 19 bases in the middle. The CDR3 loop spans 17 amino acids. Germline CDR1 SGDLS, CDR2 YYNGEE. The CDR3 spells CASSVGPTTGIGEKLFF. Here the CDR3 DNA reads TGTGCCAGCAGCGTAGGCCCTACAACAGGGATTGGTGAAAAACTGTTTTTT. The whole variable domain, remainder taken from reference TRBV9 and TRBJ1-4, is DSGVTQTPKHLITATGQRVTLRCSPRSGDLSVYWYQQSLDQGLQFLIQYYNGEERAKGNILERFSAQQFPDLHSELNLSSLELGDSALYFCASSVGPTTGIGEKLFFGSGTQLSVL.

The chain carries TRBV7-9 and TRBJ1-1; D ambiguous. The CDR3 has 14 residues. Germline V gene data show CDR1 as SEHNR and CDR2 as FQNEAQ (reference sequence). Between the trimmed V and J ends, which lost 2 bases and 6 bases, there was a span of 13 bases. CDR3 coding DNA: TGTGCCAGCAGCTTAAGCCTCGGAGGCGCTGAAGCTTTCTTT. Translating gives CASSLSLGGAEAFF.

J is TRBJ1-1 and V is TRBV19, with 7 bases that match TRBD1. Trimming took 11 bases from V and 0 from J; bases not matched to a gene: 6. CDR1 and CDR2 (germline): LNHDA, SQIVND (reference sequence). The CDR3 contains 13 residues. The CDR3 loop reads CASPTGMNTEAFF. The CDR3, as DNA: TGTGCCTCCCCGACAGGGATGAACACTGAAGCTTTCTTT.

V and J are TRBV5-1 and TRBJ2-2; D perhaps matches TRBD1 (6 bases). Germline assignment: CDR1 SGHRS and CDR2 YFSETQ. This CDR3 has 15 residues. Trimming left V 0 bases short and J 6 bases short, with 12 bases between. CDR3 coding DNA: TGCGCCAGCAGCTTGGAAGGGGGACGGGCCGGGGAGCTGTTTTTT. Protein product: CASSLEGGRAGELFF.